The 18 T cell receptor beta chains below come from one sample, sequenced in a study of blood T cell repertoires in COVID-19. Sequencing used immunoSEQ multiplex PCR; TCRdb keeps in-frame clones, though not all of them. The sample includes 350,000 to 400,000 clones, 70% to 90% seen only once; the top ten take under 8.5%. Specimen: peripheral blood. Every receptor here comes from a woman aged 55-70 years with COVID-19, enrolled during active disease.

The genes are TRBV19 and TRBJ2-7; 10 bases are shared with TRBD1. V lost 8 bases to trimming and J lost 8 bases; unmatched junction nucleotides: 12. There are 14 residues in the CDR3. From germline, CDR1 is LNHDA and CDR2 SQIVND (reference sequence). CDR3 sequence: CASRTTGGPKKQYF. The CDR3 coding sequence is TGTGCCAGTCGTACGACAGGGGGCCCCAAAAAGCAGTACTTC.

The V gene is TRBV4-1, the J gene TRBJ2-7; D possibly corresponds to TRBD2 (5 bases). Deletions cut 5 bases from V and 3 bases from J, with 29 bases between. The CDR3 sequence is 19 residues long. Per germline, CDR1 MGHRA and CDR2 YSYEKL. CDR3 sequence (DNA): TGCGCCAGCAGCGATGGGAGAGGTGGTATCAGCTCGCTCTTCTACGAGCAGTACTTC. Encoded protein: CASSDGRGGISSLFYEQYF.

The V call is TRBV2, the J call TRBJ1-1; the D gene is possibly TRBD1 (5 bases). This CDR3 comprises 14 residues. Germline loops: CDR1 SNHLY, CDR2 FYNNEI. The V end was cut by 6 bases, the J end by 4 bases, with 15 bases between. The CDR3 region has the DNA TGTGCCAGCAGCGAGCGGGGCGCGGGCACTGAAGCTTTCTTT. The encoded protein is CASSERGAGTEAFF.

The chain couples TRBV7-9 to TRBJ2-7; D is perhaps TRBD1 (6 bases). Germline values: CDR1 SEHNR, CDR2 FQNEAQ (reference sequence). The CDR3 is 12 residues long. The V end was cut by 6 bases, the J end by 4 bases, with 10 bases between. The CDR3 region has the DNA TGTGCCAGCAGTGGTACAGGGTACGAGCAGTACTTC. This encodes CASSGTGYEQYF.

The chain links TRBV11-1 to TRBJ1-1, with D possibly TRBD1 on 5 matching bases. Per the germline V gene, CDR1 is SGHAT and CDR2 is FQDESV (reference sequence). CDR3 size: 14 residues. Trimming stripped 5 bases from V and 1 base from J, with 11 bases between. The CDR3 loop is CASSPFGGNTEAFF. The CDR3 DNA follows: TGTGCCAGCAGCCCCTTCGGGGGGAACACTGAAGCTTTCTTT.

This chain links TRBV19 with TRBJ1-1; TRBD1 matches 9 bases. The CDR3 is 15 residues long. The V gene end was trimmed by 3 bases and the J gene end by 12 bases; junction bases not matched to a gene: 14. Per germline, CDR1 LNHDA and CDR2 SQIVND (reference sequence). DNA for the CDR3: TGTGCCAGTAGTATTCCTGGACAGGGGACGGGGGCAACTTTCTTT. Encoded protein: CASSIPGQGTGATFF. Supplemented by reference TRBV19 and TRBJ1-1, the full variable domain reads DGGITQSPKYLFRKEGQNVTLSCEQNLNHDAMYWYRQDPGQGLRLIYYSQIVNDFQKGDIAEGYSVSREKKESFPLTVTSAQKNPTAFYLCASSIPGQGTGATFFGQGTRLTVV.

The count of this clone is one. Here the CDR3 reads CASFTGETEAFF. As DNA, the CDR3 is TGTGCCAGCTTCACCGGAGAGACTGAAGCTTTCTTT. This chain connects TRBV6-6 to TRBJ1-1; no clear D. CDR1 MNHNY and CDR2 SVGAGI come from the germline V gene (reference sequence). The CDR3 runs 12 residues. V was pared by 8 bases and J by 5 bases, with 12 bases between.

This chain connects TRBV11-3 to TRBJ2-6, with 7 bases lining up with TRBD2. CDR1 SGHNT and CDR2 YENEEA come from the germline V gene. The CDR3 is 18 residues long. V gave up 3 bases and J gave up 0 bases; unmatched junction bases: 8. The CDR3 is CASSFGRGSRSGANVLTF. The CDR3 DNA sequence: TGTGCCAGCAGCTTCGGGCGCGGGAGCCGCTCTGGGGCCAACGTCCTGACTTTC.

The chain joins TRBV19 to TRBJ2-1; 12 bases match TRBD1. The CDR3 is 15 residues long. V trimming: 7 bases; J trimming: 15 bases; junction bases outside the gene matches: 16. From germline, CDR1 is LNHDA and CDR2 SQIVND (reference sequence). The CDR3 bases are TGTGCCAGTAACGCCCCGGGACAGGGGGCGTATCGTTGGTTCTTC. It translates to CASNAPGQGAYRWFF.

This clone has just one count. J is TRBJ1-2 and V is TRBV10-3, with 8 bases fitting TRBD1. The CDR3 loop spans 13 amino acids. Trimming at V came to 4 bases and at J to 10 bases, leaving 8 bases not matched to a gene. Per germline, CDR1 ENHRY and CDR2 SYGVKD. The DNA for the CDR3 is TGTGCCATCAGTGGCGGGACAGGTATTTTCTACACCTTC. It specifies CAISGGTGIFYTF.

The chain employs TRBV4-1 and TRBJ1-2, with TRBD1 matching 7 bases. The CDR3 consists of 15 residues. V gave up 2 bases and J gave up 4 bases; unmatched junction bases: 7. Germline V gene lookup returns CDR1 MGHRA and CDR2 YSYEKL. The CDR3 coding sequence is TGCGCCAGCAGCCAATCTATAACAGGGGTCTATGGCTACACCTTC. It specifies CASSQSITGVYGYTF.

The chain has TRBV3-1 (or the pseudogene TRBV3-2) and TRBJ2-5; D is perhaps TRBD2 (5 bases). Germline CDR1 is LGHDT and CDR2 is YNNKEL (reference sequence). Trimming cost V 0 bases and J 4 bases, with 6 bases left between them. The CDR3 has 13 residues. The CDR3 region is CASSQEGRETQYF. CDR3 in DNA: TGTGCCAGCAGCCAAGAGGGGAGAGAGACCCAGTACTTC.

The genes are TRBV20-1 and TRBJ2-5, with 8 bases that match TRBD2. J gave up 2 bases and V 3 bases, and 8 bases lay outside the gene matches. The CDR3 is 15 amino acids. CDR1 is DFQATT and CDR2 is SNEGSKA in the germline V gene (reference sequence). CDR3 coding DNA: TGCAGTGCTAGTTCGGGGGGGTTCATTCAAGAGACCCAGTACTTC. This sequence encodes CSASSGGFIQETQYF.

The rearrangement joins TRBV5-1 to TRBJ2-7; possibly TRBD1 for D (5 bases). V was clipped by 4 bases and J by 3 bases, with 26 bases between them. The length of the CDR3 is 18 residues. Germline V lookup: CDR1 SGHRS, CDR2 YFSETQ. This CDR3 reads CASSLRATAYLTRYEQYF. In nucleotides, the CDR3 is TGCGCCAGCAGCCTTAGGGCGACAGCCTATCTTACCCGCTACGAGCAGTACTTC.

The chain carries TRBV11-3 and TRBJ2-3; 8 nucleotides match TRBD2. Germline-derived CDR1 and CDR2 are SGHNT and YENEEA. This CDR3 contains 17 residues. The V segment lost 3 bases and the J segment 5 bases; nucleotides outside the gene matches: 13. The CDR3 DNA follows: TGTGCCAGCAGCTTGCGCGCCGGGACTAGAGGAGAAGATACGCAGTATTTT. It codes for CASSLRAGTRGEDTQYF.

With respect to this clone: Additional DNA sequences in this sample encode the identical CDR3. The chain joins TRBV5-1 to TRBJ2-7; 7 bases fit TRBD2. The ends lost 4 bases at V and 3 bases at J; junction bases unmatched: 1. The germline V gene encodes CDR1 SGHRS and CDR2 YFSETQ. This CDR3 is 12 amino acids long. This chain's CDR3 is CASSPGGYEQYF. The CDR3, as DNA: TGCGCCAGCAGCCCGGGGGGCTACGAGCAGTACTTC.

The chain recombines TRBV6-5 with TRBJ1-2; D uncertain. Germline lookup yields CDR1 MNHEY and CDR2 SVGAGI. With 0 bases removed from V and 4 bases from J, the gap between germline ends came to 12 bases. The CDR3 runs to 15 residues. The CDR3 nucleotides are TGTGCCAGCAGTTACTCGTTTGCAGGCAGCTATGGCTACACCTTC. This codes for CASSYSFAGSYGYTF.

The V gene is TRBV3-1 (or the pseudogene TRBV3-2), the J gene TRBJ2-3; 11 bases fit TRBD2. The J segment lost 11 bases and the V segment lost 6 bases, leaving 4 bases of the junction unmatched. CDR1 is LGHDT, CDR2 YNNKEL, per germline (reference sequence). The CDR3 runs 12 residues. The DNA for the CDR3 is TGTGCCAGCAGGAATAGCGGGGGGGTGCAGTATTTT. Translation gives CASRNSGGVQYF.